These T cell receptor beta chains were read from a single sample in a study of Ad26.COV2.S vaccination and SARS-CoV-2 variants. The table came from immunoSEQ multiplex PCR; TCRdb's copy has only in-frame clones and leaves some out. The data contain almost 400,000 clones, approximately 91% of them seen just once; the ten biggest clones take up 1.5% to 2%. Sequencing used peripheral blood, obtained in a trial of Ad26.COV2.S vaccine versus placebo. The receptors originated from a person aged 18-65 years who received the Ad26.COV2.S COVID-19 vaccine or a placebo. Each CDR3 is given with its conserved first and last residue. A D gene is named only where the DNA matches it firmly. The size of a clone is reported for some rows only, either as once, few or many, or as a class for expanded clones.

.,TRBD1,TRBV2,TRBJ2-1,CASNPGQGGDEQFF,TGTGCCAGCAACCCGGGACAGGGAGGGGATGAGCAGTTCTTC
once,.,TRBV1,TRBJ2-4,CTIFPRRDRMYLAKNIQYF,TGCACCATCTTCCCCCGCCGGGACAGAATGTACCTAGCCAAAAACATTCAGTACTTC
.,.,TRBV2,TRBJ2-3,CASSESASTDTQYF,TGTGCCAGCAGTGAAAGCGCGAGCACAGATACGCAGTATTTT
.,TRBD1,TRBV30,TRBJ2-7,CAWNRGTGPYEQYF,TGTGCCTGGAATCGGGGGACAGGGCCCTACGAGCAGTACTTC
.,TRBD1,TRBV5-8,TRBJ1-2,CASSLETGAPGYTF,TGTGCCAGCAGCTTAGAAACAGGGGCCCCTGGCTACACCTTC
once,TRBD2,TRBV30,TRBJ2-2,CAWSLLKLAGTGELFF,TGTGCCTGGAGTCTGCTTAAACTAGCGGGGACCGGGGAGCTGTTTTTT
.,.,TRBV9,TRBJ2-1,CASSVGGMGTEQFF,TGTGCCAGCAGCGTAGGTGGGATGGGGACAGAGCAGTTCTTC
.,.,TRBV18,TRBJ1-1,CASSPGGKNTEAFF,TGTGCCAGCTCACCGGGAGGGAAGAACACTGAAGCTTTCTTT
.,TRBD1,TRBV2,TRBJ2-3,CASRAGTGLTDTQYF,TGTGCCAGCAGGGCCGGGACAGGGCTCACAGATACGCAGTATTTT
.,.,TRBV29-1,TRBJ1-4,CSVAGSGVEKLFF,TGCAGCGTTGCAGGGTCAGGGGTCGAAAAACTGTTTTTT
.,TRBD2,TRBV27,TRBJ2-7,CASSLASGGTYEQYF,TGTGCCAGCAGTTTAGCTAGCGGGGGAACCTACGAGCAGTACTTC
.,.,TRBV30,TRBJ2-1,CAWSAVGGGAQFF,TGTGCCTGGAGTGCCGTCGGAGGAGGTGCGCAGTTCTTC
.,TRBD2,TRBV18,TRBJ2-1,CASSPNSSGGTYNEQFF,TGTGCCAGCTCACCCAATAGCAGCGGGGGGACCTACAATGAGCAGTTCTTC
.,.,TRBV19,TRBJ2-1,CASSIITFLTGHNEQFF,TGTGCCAGTAGTATAATTACCTTTTTGACAGGTCACAATGAGCAGTTCTTC
.,.,TRBV10-3,TRBJ1-3,CASGRGTGNTIYF,TGTGCCTCCGGGAGGGGGACTGGAAACACCATATATTTT
.,.,TRBV12-3/TRBV12-4,TRBJ2-1,CASSLVLTNEQFF,TGTGCCAGCAGTTTAGTACTCACCAATGAGCAGTTCTTC
.,TRBD1,TRBV19,TRBJ2-2,CAVRGPVGTGELFF,TGTGCCGTCAGGGGGCCCGTCGGCACCGGGGAGCTGTTTTTT
.,TRBD2,TRBV6-2/TRBV6-3,TRBJ2-3,CASSLTSGLRHTQYF,TGTGCCAGCAGTCTGACTAGCGGCCTTAGGCATACGCAGTATTTT
.,.,TRBV4-1,TRBJ2-5,CASSQGPSQETQYF,TGCGCCAGCAGCCAAGGTCCCAGCCAAGAGACCCAGTACTTC
few,.,TRBV28,TRBJ2-7,CASRQPDGYYEQYF,TGTGCCAGCAGACAGCCCGACGGGTACTACGAGCAGTACTTC
.,.,TRBV27,TRBJ1-5,CASSPGYGPQHF,TGTGCCAGCAGTCCTGGGTATGGGCCCCAGCATTTT
.,.,TRBV15,TRBJ2-6,CATSIDRSSGANVLTF,TGTGCCACCAGCATAGACAGGAGCTCTGGGGCCAACGTCCTGACTTTC
.,.,TRBV4-2,TRBJ1-4,CASSQEPSRGYEKLFF,TGTGCCAGCAGCCAAGAGCCCTCCCGGGGTTATGAAAAACTGTTTTTT
.,.,TRBV6-5,TRBJ1-1,CASSYDRTAFF,TGTGCCAGCAGTTACGACCGCACAGCTTTCTTT
.,.,TRBV2,TRBJ2-3,CASSLSRGADTQYF,TGTGCCAGCAGTCTCTCCAGGGGGGCAGATACGCAGTATTTT
.,.,TRBV12-3/TRBV12-4,TRBJ2-3,CASSLEWGDAQYF,TGTGCCAGCAGTTTAGAGTGGGGTGACGCGCAGTATTTT
.,.,TRBV14,TRBJ1-1,CASSPLGRTEAFF,TGTGCCAGCAGCCCCTTGGGTAGGACTGAAGCTTTCTTT
.,.,TRBV11-2,TRBJ1-6,CASSPQEGRSPLHF,TGTGCCAGCAGCCCACAAGAAGGTCGGTCACCCCTCCACTTT
.,TRBD2,TRBV11-2,TRBJ2-5,CASSLGGTSVETQYF,TGTGCCAGCAGCTTAGGCGGGACTAGCGTCGAGACCCAGTACTTC
.,TRBD1,TRBV6-5,TRBJ2-7,CASTEGTGRYEQYF,TGTGCCAGCACAGAAGGGACAGGGAGGTACGAGCAGTACTTC
.,.,TRBV6-1,TRBJ1-1,CASSEEVNTEAFF,TGTGCCAGCAGTGAAGAGGTGAACACTGAAGCTTTCTTT
few,.,TRBV7-9,TRBJ1-4,CASSLMIGATNEKLFF,TGTGCCAGCAGCTTAATGATCGGAGCAACTAATGAAAAACTGTTTTTT
.,.,TRBV12-3/TRBV12-4,TRBJ2-2,CASSLGLTGELFF,TGTGCCAGCAGTTTGGGACTCACCGGGGAGCTGTTTTTT
.,.,TRBV21-1,TRBJ2-3,CASRNSPRTDTQYF,TGTGCCAGCAGGAACAGTCCTAGGACAGATACGCAGTATTTT
.,.,TRBV29-1,TRBJ1-2,CSVEKGDTGPSGYTF,TGCAGCGTTGAAAAGGGGGACACGGGCCCAAGCGGCTACACCTTC
.,.,TRBV19,TRBJ1-1,CASSISLWATGGTEAFF,TGTGCCAGTAGTATATCCCTTTGGGCCACGGGAGGCACTGAAGCTTTCTTT
.,.,TRBV10-3,TRBJ2-7,CAISESSPGSPSYEQYF,TGTGCCATCAGTGAGTCCTCTCCCGGGTCTCCCTCCTACGAGCAGTACTTC
.,TRBD2,TRBV29-1,TRBJ2-3,CSAPAGEGTDTQYF,TGCAGCGCCCCAGCGGGAGAAGGCACAGATACGCAGTATTTT
.,TRBD2,TRBV27,TRBJ2-4,CASSPPWTSGRVNIQYF,TGTGCCAGCAGCCCACCTTGGACTAGCGGGAGAGTAAACATTCAGTACTTC
.,.,TRBV6-2/TRBV6-3,TRBJ1-4,CASSWKKLFF,TGTGCCAGCAGTTGGAAAAAACTGTTTTTT
.,TRBD2,TRBV18,TRBJ2-1,CASSPGSGWNEQFF,TGTGCCAGCTCACCAGGTAGCGGGTGGAATGAGCAGTTCTTC
.,TRBD2,TRBV7-3,TRBJ2-7,CASSPKDGGCGRQSSYEQYF,TGTGCCAGCAGCCCCAAAGATGGAGGGTGCGGGAGGCAAAGCTCCTACGAGCAGTACTTC
.,TRBD1,TRBV19,TRBJ2-7,CASSIAGTGSSYEQYF,TGTGCCAGTAGTATAGCCGGGACAGGAAGCTCCTACGAGCAGTACTTC
.,TRBD2,TRBV4-1,TRBJ2-7,CASSQGTSGRASQYF,TGCGCCAGCAGCCAAGGGACTAGCGGGAGGGCCAGCCAGTACTTC